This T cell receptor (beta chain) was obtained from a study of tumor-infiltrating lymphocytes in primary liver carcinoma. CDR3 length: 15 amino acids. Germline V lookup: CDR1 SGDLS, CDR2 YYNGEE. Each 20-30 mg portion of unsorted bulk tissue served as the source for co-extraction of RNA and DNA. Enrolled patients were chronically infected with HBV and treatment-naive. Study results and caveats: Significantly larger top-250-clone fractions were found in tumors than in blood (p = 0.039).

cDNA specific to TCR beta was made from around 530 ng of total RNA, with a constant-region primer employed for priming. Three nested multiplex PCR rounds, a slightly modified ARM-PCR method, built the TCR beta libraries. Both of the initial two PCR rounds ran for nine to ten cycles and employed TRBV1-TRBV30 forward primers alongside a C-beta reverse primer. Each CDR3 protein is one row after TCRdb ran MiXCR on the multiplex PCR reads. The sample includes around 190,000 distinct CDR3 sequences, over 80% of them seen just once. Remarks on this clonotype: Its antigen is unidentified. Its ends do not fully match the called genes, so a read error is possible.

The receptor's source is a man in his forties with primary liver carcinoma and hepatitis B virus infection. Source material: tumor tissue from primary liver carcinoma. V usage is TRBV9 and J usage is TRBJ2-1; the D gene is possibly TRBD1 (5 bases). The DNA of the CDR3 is TGTGCCAGCAGCGTCACAGGAACTCACTACAATGGGCAGTTCTTC. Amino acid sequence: CASSVTGTHYNGQFF.